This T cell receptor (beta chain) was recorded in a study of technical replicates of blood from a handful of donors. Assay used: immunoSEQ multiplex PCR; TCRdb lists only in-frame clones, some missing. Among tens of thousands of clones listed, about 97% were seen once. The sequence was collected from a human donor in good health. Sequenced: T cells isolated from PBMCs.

CDR3 sequence reads: CASTNWGGIGAKNIQYF. The CDR3 bases are TGTGCCAGCACCAATTGGGGGGGGATCGGGGCCAAAAACATTCAGTACTTC. V gene TRBV28 combines with J gene TRBJ2-4; 7 nucleotides agree with TRBD2. The CDR3 sequence is 17 residues long. CDR1 is MDHEN and CDR2 is SYDVKM in the germline V gene. V shed 7 bases, J shed 1 base, and the junction held 13 bases outside the gene matches.